The clone carrying this TCR beta chain was recorded many times. TCRdb redid the calling of the 5' RACE reads with MiXCR, one entry per CDR3 protein. This table has about 220,000 distinct CDR3 sequences, 3.2% appearing once. This sample was included in a study of T cells after yellow fever vaccination. V lost 0 bases to trimming and J lost 4 bases; unmatched junction nucleotides: 3. The germline V gene has CDR1 LGHNA and CDR2 YSLEER. The CDR3 runs 16 residues. This receptor was taken from a man aged 18 to 29 who received the YFV17D yellow fever vaccine. Here the sequenced sample was CD4+ T cells sorted from PBMCs, taken 10 days after the yellow fever booster vaccination. The chain combines TRBV4-3 with TRBJ2-2; 9 nucleotides match TRBD1. CDR3 nucleotide sequence: TGCGCCAGCAGCCAAGACTGGACAGGGGTCACCGGGGAGCTGTTTTTT. Translated: CASSQDWTGVTGELFF.